This TCR beta chain emerged from a study of blood T cell repertoires in COVID-19. This table comes from immunoSEQ multiplex PCR, and its TCRdb copy is limited to in-frame clones, with some not included. Of about 160,000 clones listed, roughly 78% were seen once; the top ten hold approximately 7.6%. The clonotype originates from a woman aged 60-75 years with COVID-19, enrolled during active disease. Source material: peripheral blood.

CDR3 loop: CASSLQGSYEQYF. CDR3 in DNA: TGCGCCAGCAGCTTACAGGGGTCCTACGAGCAGTACTTC. V gene TRBV5-1 combines with J gene TRBJ2-7; 7 bases map to TRBD1. Trimming took 2 bases from V and 1 from J; bases not matched to a gene: 0. Germline V CDR1 and CDR2: SGHRS, YFSETQ. The CDR3 is 13 amino acids.